This T cell receptor beta chain was identified in a study of T cell repertoires in cytomegalovirus infection. Looking at the study overall: It was the public TCR beta signatures that indicated both CMV infection and matching HLA type. General observations from the study: CMV-specific TCR beta clonotypes restricted by HLA-C dominated the ex vivo response. Cumulative frequency of public TCR beta families picked out carriers of CMV plus the relevant HLA.

Germline trimming cut 6 bases from V and 4 bases from J; bases unmatched to any gene: 5. The length of the CDR3 is 15 residues. The germline V gene encodes CDR1 SEHNR and CDR2 FQNEAQ (reference sequence). TCRdb called the reads again in MiXCR, with one record for every CDR3 protein. The sample shows 400,000 to 550,000 distinct CDR3 sequences, 10% to 12% of them seen only once. This clonotype has a count of ten or more. The antigen remains unidentified. What was sequenced was PBMCs. This rearrangement joins TRBV7-9 to TRBJ2-1; TRBD2 agrees at 11 bases. The sequence was collected from a human donor in good health (CMV status not recorded). Some clones in this sample may be carry-over from other donors' samples. CDR3 loop: CASSPTSGGYNEQFF. The CDR3 bases are TGTGCCAGCAGTCCCACTAGCGGGGGTTACAATGAGCAGTTCTTC. Using reference TRBV7-9 and TRBJ2-1 for the parts outside the CDR3, the full variable domain is DTGVSQNPRHKITKRGQNVTFRCDPISEHNRLYWYRQTLGQGPEFLTYFQNEAQLEKSRLLSDRFSAERPKGSFSTLEIQRTEQGDSAMYLCASSPTSGGYNEQFFGPGTRLTVL.